This T cell receptor beta chain appears in the sequencing data of a study of blood T cell repertoires in COVID-19 (TCRdb year 2020). Some background on the complete study: The collaborator samples originated in the United States, Italy and Spain and spanned the acute and convalescent phases of COVID-19. The material from the prospective study consisted of cDNA or gDNA derived from T cells, B-cell-depleted T cells, or PBMCs. Deeply sampled blood TCRbeta repertoires from subjects exposed to, actively infected with, or recovered from COVID-19 were included in the dataset. The repertoires were released in a freely available public database intended as a resource for research on the immune response to SARS-CoV-2. Samples came from the ongoing ImmuneRACE study (first 160 participants) plus 1,254 subjects from 6 global collaborators. A de-identified subject ID, COVID-19 status, age in years and sex were almost always included in the sample metadata. Where HLA class I and class II types were available, the types were taken from metadata supplied by the sample provider, not from assay-based typing.

Participants in the prospective study were enrolled through a virtual design, were aged about 18 to 90 years, and lived in roughly 25 United States geographic areas. In the prospective study, cohorts were assigned on the basis of participant-reported clinical history obtained from a screening survey and a study questionnaire. Recovered participants in ImmuneRACE Cohort 3 were defined by two consecutive negative NP/OP PCR tests, clearance by a healthcare professional, or resolution of symptoms. In the prospective study, whole blood, serum and a nasopharyngeal or oropharyngeal swab were collected from each participant by mobile phlebotomists. Over a roughly 2-month period, participants in the prospective study had the option of providing additional blood draws and questionnaires. Blood samples from the prospective study were shipped frozen or at room temperature prior to DNA extraction. General findings and caveats noted by the study authors: Clinical and demographic metadata were provided uncurated, with the amount varying by source and participant.

Trimmed from V: 5 bases; trimmed from J: 6 bases; junction bases lacking a gene match: 3. Taken from cysteine to phenylalanine, the CDR3 has 12 residues. Left in the record is the CDR3 DNA by itself, 36 bases read in frame from the first base. Per the germline V gene, SQVTM is the CDR1 and ANQGSEA is the CDR2. TCRbeta CDR3 regions were amplified from genomic DNA by means of the immunoSEQ Assay, a bias-controlled multiplex PCR. The original pipeline was this. The number of nucleated cells in each sample was estimated from the amplification of reference gene primers within the assay. To quantify the absolute abundance of each unique TCRbeta CDR3 rearrangement, sequence reads were collapsed and filtered. Productive Simpson clonality was computed per sample as the square root of Simpson's diversity index over productive rearrangements. TCRdb holds this immuneACCESS table with in-frame rearrangements only. Some clones are missing; in checked studies, unresolved V genes explain under half, and the rest has no known cause. V, J and clone size reflect that table, while D and trimming were determined from the DNA. Here the sample has 300,000 to 350,000 clones; roughly 89% occur a single time. Of the sample, approximately 9% falls within the top ten clones.

On this clone: Which antigen it targets is not known. No much larger clone is present one base from it, and per-base qualities are unavailable.

The rearrangement combines TRBV29-1 with TRBJ2-1, and 8 junctional nucleotides match TRBD1. The source of this sequence is a woman under 30 who had recovered from COVID-19. The sample was PBMCs or T cells enriched from blood (not recorded which). The nucleotide sequence is TGCAGCGTTTGGACAGGGAGCAATGAGCAGTTCTTC. Its translation reads: CSVWTGSNEQFF.